The 5 T cell receptor beta chains below were found in one sample sequenced in a study of blood T cell repertoires in COVID-19. Profiling relied on immunoSEQ multiplex PCR, and the TCRdb table lists in-frame clones only, not all of them. The data show around 300,000 clones, with 75% to 90% seen just once and less than 0.95% held by the top ten. Source material: peripheral blood. The receptors were sampled from a woman between 40 and 50 years old who had recovered from COVID-19.

This chain connects TRBV11-2 to TRBJ1-5; 9 bases line up with TRBD1. Looked up from germline, CDR1 is SGHAT and CDR2 is FQNNGV. The CDR3 is made up of 13 amino acids. The V segment lost 3 bases and the J segment 9 bases; nucleotides outside the gene matches: 3. The CDR3 nucleotides are TGTGCCAGCAGCTTGGGACAGGGAGGGCCCCAGCATTTT. Translated, it gives CASSLGQGGPQHF.

V is TRBV9 and J is TRBJ1-1; 10 positions agree with TRBD1. The junction had 7 bases not matched to a gene; V was cut back by 3 bases and J by 2 bases. The CDR3 is 16 amino acids. Germline assignment: CDR1 SGDLS and CDR2 YYNGEE. In DNA form, the CDR3 reads TGTGCCAGCAGCGCTCTTGGGGACAGGGGAAACACTGAAGCTTTCTTT. This gives the protein CASSALGDRGNTEAFF.

The chain uses TRBV5-1 and TRBJ1-2, with D hard to call. The V end was cut by 0 bases, the J end by 2 bases, with 11 bases between. This CDR3 spans 15 amino acids. Germline V gene data show CDR1 as SGHRS and CDR2 as YFSETQ. The CDR3 DNA is TGCGCCAGCAGCTTGGCCTCGGTAGTAAACTATGGCTACACCTTC. Translating it yields CASSLASVVNYGYTF.

The chain uses TRBV18 and TRBJ1-1; TRBD1 matches 9 bases. The CDR3 spans 15 residues. CDR1 and CDR2 (germline): KGHSH, LQKENI. V lost 4 bases, J lost 4 bases, and 7 bases stayed unmatched. CDR3 in DNA: TGTGCCAGCTCACGACGGACAGGGGAGGTCACTGAAGCTTTCTTT. Amino acids: CASSRRTGEVTEAFF.

The chain is built from TRBV5-4 and TRBJ1-2; 9 bases are a match to TRBD1. CDR3 length: 16 amino acids. V was clipped by 5 bases and J by 2 bases; unmatched bases: 10. The germline V gene encodes CDR1 SGHNT and CDR2 YYREEE (reference sequence). For the CDR3, the DNA is TGTGCCAGCAGGAAAGCCGGGACAGGGATAAACTATGGCTACACCTTC. It codes for CASRKAGTGINYGYTF.